The following is a T cell receptor (beta chain) sequence with its context. Data came from immunoSEQ multiplex PCR; TCRdb stores just in-frame clones and leaves some out. The repertoire holds 310,000 or so clones, around 84% seen once, with about 9.4% in the top ten. Recovered status in Cohort 3 required two negative PCRs, clearance, or symptom resolution. This sample is part of a study of blood T cell repertoires in COVID-19. Trimming cost V 2 bases and J 0 bases, with 10 bases left between them. CDR1 is KGHSH, CDR2 LQKENI, per germline. There are 16 residues in the CDR3. Input material: PBMCs or T cells enriched from blood (not recorded which). This TCR was recovered from a woman aged 18-29 years who had recovered from COVID-19. The J gene is TRBJ2-2, the V gene TRBV18; D ambiguous. CDR3 in DNA: TGTGCCAGCTCACCAGATTTAGTGTCGAACACCGGGGAGCTGTTTTTT. Translating it yields CASSPDLVSNTGELFF.